This T cell receptor (beta chain) was identified in a study of Graves' ophthalmopathy and Graves' hyperthyroidism. In its sample, this clonotype was seen many times. RNA transcripts yielded amplified TCR beta CDR3 regions. HTBI primers were employed in first-round RT-PCR, then a second-round multiplex PCR followed. TCRdb re-derived calls from the multiplex PCR reads in MiXCR, one entry per CDR3 protein. The sample records about 400,000 distinct CDR3 sequences, around 21% being singletons. The receptor's source is a woman aged 18-29 years with stable Graves' hyperthyroidism. Sequencing was carried out using peripheral blood.

The CDR3 protein is CASSASRGGQVGYGYTF. Written as DNA, the CDR3 is TGTGCCAGCAGCGCCAGTCGTGGTGGACAGGTTGGCTATGGCTACACCTTC. The V and J genes are TRBV9 and TRBJ1-2; 7 bases map to TRBD1. J gave up 4 bases and V 3 bases, and 15 bases lay outside the gene matches. CDR1 is SGDLS and CDR2 is YYNGEE in the germline V gene. The CDR3 loop spans 17 amino acids.